What follows is one TCR beta chain and its context. Antigen specificity is unknown. These data are taken from a study of beta chain features in type 1 diabetes. Study-wide findings and caveats: PCR might show a preference for shorter templates, equally across patients and controls. TCRB CDR3 length was moderately but significantly reduced in all four CD4+ subsets of Type 1 diabetes patients.

Germline CDR1 reads SGHKS; CDR2 reads YYEKEE (reference sequence). This CDR3 has 13 residues. The V end was cut by 1 base, the J end by 2 bases, with 5 bases between. The collection from each donor was one heparinised blood draw averaging roughly 0.11 L. Based on CD45RO/CCR7/CD25/CD127/CD95/CD27, CD4+ regulatory, stem cell-like memory, naive and central memory cells were sorted. Of the isolated RNA, all was reverse transcribed, and so the sequenced material was expressed TCRB transcripts. Mean read depth for naive, central memory and regulatory T cell samples was some 3.8 million reads. Profiling relied on immunoSEQ multiplex PCR, and the TCRdb table lists in-frame clones only, not all of them. The sample records almost 350,000 clones, approximately 9.9% being singletons.

This rearrangement joins TRBV5-5 to TRBJ2-3; D remains unclear. The clonotype originates from a man aged 30-40 years with type 1 diabetes. Source material: central memory CD4+ T cells from blood. The CDR3 sequence is CASSLWTTDTQYF. DNA of the CDR3: TGTGCCAGCAGCTTGTGGACCACAGATACGCAGTATTTT.